This is a list of T cell receptor beta chains from one sample in a study of T cell changes during pregnancy in multiple sclerosis. Sequencing was performed with immunoSEQ multiplex PCR; in TCRdb, only in-frame clones are kept and a portion is missing. The sample includes roughly 25,000 clones, around nine tenths seen only once; the top ten take less than 15%. The input for sequencing was CD8+ T cells from peripheral blood mononuclear cells, taken in the first trimester of pregnancy. These receptors all stem from a female donor in good health, enrolled as a control in a pregnancy study. Each CDR3 is given with its conserved first and last residue. Fields, in order: CDR3 DNA, CDR3 protein, V gene, clone size, CDR3 length, D gene, J gene. A D gene is named only where the DNA matches it firmly. The size of a clone is reported for some rows only, either as once, few or many, or as a class for expanded clones.

TGTGCCAGCAGCCGCCCGCGGGGAACTTACGAGCAGTACTTC,CASSRPRGTYEQYF,TRBV5-6,-,14,-,TRBJ2-7
TGTGCCAGCAACAAGGGGGAGCGGGGCCTGAACACCGGGGAGCTGTTTTTT,CASNKGERGLNTGELFF,TRBV9,-,17,-,TRBJ2-2
TGTGCCACCAGCAGAGATCGGGGGGAAAATCAGCCCCAGCATTTT,CATSRDRGENQPQHF,TRBV15,-,15,-,TRBJ1-5
TGTGCCAGCAGCCAGGCTTGGAATGAGCAGTTCTTC,CASSQAWNEQFF,TRBV5-6,-,12,-,TRBJ2-1
TGTGCCAGCAGCCCGCCGGGACAGGGTTCGGCTTTCTTT,CASSPPGQGSAFF,TRBV7-9,-,13,TRBD1,TRBJ1-1
TGTGCCAGCACCCCGGGAGGCAGGGTAGTAGCTTTCTTT,CASTPGGRVVAFF,TRBV28,-,13,-,TRBJ1-1
TGTGCCAGCAGTATCGGTAGAAGCACAGATACGCAGTATTTT,CASSIGRSTDTQYF,TRBV27,-,14,-,TRBJ2-3
TGTGCCATCAGTGAGTCGACAGGGACCTACGAGCAGTACTTC,CAISESTGTYEQYF,TRBV10-3,-,14,TRBD1,TRBJ2-7
TGTGCCAGCAGCTCGACAGGGAACACCGGGGAGCTGTTTTTT,CASSSTGNTGELFF,TRBV11-2,-,14,-,TRBJ2-2
TGTGCCAGCAGTCCGGTGGGAGACAGGGGACTTAACACTGAAGCTTTCTTT,CASSPVGDRGLNTEAFF,TRBV5-6,-,17,TRBD1,TRBJ1-1
TGTGCCAGCAGTTTGGGGCGACAGGGGAGGACTGAAGCTTTCTTT,CASSLGRQGRTEAFF,TRBV28,-,15,TRBD1,TRBJ1-1
TGTGCCAGCCGACTGGGTCCCGGGGAGCTGTTTTTT,CASRLGPGELFF,TRBV27,-,12,-,TRBJ2-2
TGCGCCAGCAGCTACGGGACTAGCGTCCGGTATTCCTACGAGCAGTACTTC,CASSYGTSVRYSYEQYF,TRBV5-1,-,17,TRBD2,TRBJ2-7
TGTGCCAGCAGTGACGCCGTGGCAGGGGGGTGGGAGCAGTACTTC,CASSDAVAGGWEQYF,TRBV2,-,15,-,TRBJ2-7
TGTGCCAGCAGCTTAGCTGTACTCTCCTACAATGAGCAGTTCTTC,CASSLAVLSYNEQFF,TRBV13,once,15,-,TRBJ2-1
TGTGCCACCAGCAGAATAGCGGGGGTGGCAGATACACAGTATTTT,CATSRIAGVADTQYF,TRBV15,-,15,TRBD2,TRBJ2-3
TGTGCCAGCAGTCCGGGACTAGTGTACAATGAGCAGTTCTTC,CASSPGLVYNEQFF,TRBV27,-,14,TRBD2,TRBJ2-1
TGCGCCAGCAGCCAGGAACAGGGGCCTCCGCTTGGTGAAAAACTGTTTTTT,CASSQEQGPPLGEKLFF,TRBV4-1,-,17,TRBD1,TRBJ1-4
TGTGCCAGTACCTCAAGGAGCCGGGGTAAGAACACTGAAGCTTTCTTT,CASTSRSRGKNTEAFF,TRBV19,-,16,-,TRBJ1-1
TGCGCCAGCAGCTTGGTGGGGACAGGGCGGTTGGGTGAGCAGTACTTC,CASSLVGTGRLGEQYF,TRBV5-1,once,16,TRBD1,TRBJ2-7
TGTGCCAGCAGTTTGGCCAGGGGTTTCTATGGCTACACCTTC,CASSLARGFYGYTF,TRBV28,-,14,-,TRBJ1-2
TGTGCCAGCATTACGGCGAGGGAGTACTTC,CASITAREYF,TRBV11-2,-,10,-,TRBJ2-7
TGTGCCAGCAGTTCAAGCGGGGACGGGGCCAACGTCCTGACTTTC,CASSSSGDGANVLTF,TRBV6-5,-,15,TRBD2,TRBJ2-6
TGTGCCAGCAGCCGGGACAGAACACGCGATGAGCAGTTCTTC,CASSRDRTRDEQFF,TRBV6-1,-,14,TRBD1,TRBJ2-1
TGCGCCAGCAGCCAAGGAGGACAGCCGATGACCACAGATACGCAGTATTTT,CASSQGGQPMTTDTQYF,TRBV4-1,once,17,-,TRBJ2-3
TGTGCCAGCAGTCTTTCCCCCGGGACAGGGATCAACGAGCAGTACTTC,CASSLSPGTGINEQYF,TRBV28,-,16,TRBD1,TRBJ2-7
TGTGCCACCAGCAGAGATCGGGTTAGCGAGAGGGGCACAGATACGCAGTATTTT,CATSRDRVSERGTDTQYF,TRBV15,-,18,-,TRBJ2-3
TGTGCCAGCAGCTCCACCGGGACTAGCGGTATCGGGGCAGATACGCAGTATTTT,CASSSTGTSGIGADTQYF,TRBV7-9,-,18,TRBD2,TRBJ2-3
TGTGTCAGAAGCCTCAGGGGGCGCCCACTATGGACAGATACGCAGTATTTT,CVRSLRGRPLWTDTQYF,TRBV7-5,-,17,-,TRBJ2-3
TGTGCCACCAGCAGAAGTAGCGGGGGTGGGGAGACCCAGTACTTC,CATSRSSGGGETQYF,TRBV15,-,15,TRBD2,TRBJ2-5
TGTGCCAGCAGTTTCGGGACAGGGAGCTATGGCTACACCTTC,CASSFGTGSYGYTF,TRBV27,-,14,TRBD1,TRBJ1-2
TGTGCCAGCAGCGTAGGTAGGGCTAGCCAAATAGCCAAAAACATTCAGTACTTC,CASSVGRASQIAKNIQYF,TRBV9,-,18,-,TRBJ2-4
TGTGCCAGCTCACCACTAGCGGGAGCCACAGATACGCAGTATTTT,CASSPLAGATDTQYF,TRBV18,-,15,TRBD2,TRBJ2-3
TGTGCCAGCAGTTTTGAAGCCCCACAGCCCCAGCATTTT,CASSFEAPQPQHF,TRBV28,-,13,-,TRBJ1-5
TGTGCCAGCAGCTTAGATCTTAGGGGTTCACCCCTCCACTTT,CASSLDLRGSPLHF,TRBV11-2,few,14,-,TRBJ1-6
TGCAGCGTTGGCGGGGGTTGGAACACTGAAGCTTTCTTT,CSVGGGWNTEAFF,TRBV29-1,-,13,-,TRBJ1-1
TGCAGCGTTGTGATAGCATCGGGAGAGCAGTACTTC,CSVVIASGEQYF,TRBV29-1,-,12,-,TRBJ2-7
TGTGCCAGCAGCTCTACTGATTTCAATGAGCAGTTCTTC,CASSSTDFNEQFF,TRBV6-4,-,13,-,TRBJ2-1
TGTGCCAGCAGTAGCCCGGGCGGAGGCGGGGAGCTGTTTTTT,CASSSPGGGGELFF,TRBV6-5,-,14,-,TRBJ2-2
TGCGCCAGCAGCCAACTACCGGGACAGGGAGGCTACGAGCAGTACTTC,CASSQLPGQGGYEQYF,TRBV4-1,-,16,TRBD1,TRBJ2-7
TGTGCCAGCAGTTACTCGCCGGGAGGGGGTAGCGGGGAGCTGTTTTTT,CASSYSPGGGSGELFF,TRBV6-5,once,16,TRBD2,TRBJ2-2
TGTGCCAGCAGTGACGGGGGGGGGAGCACTGAAGCTTTCTTT,CASSDGGGSTEAFF,TRBV6-4,-,14,-,TRBJ1-1
TGCGCCAGCAGCCAAGAACGGCAGGGCTACACCGGGGAGCTGTTTTTT,CASSQERQGYTGELFF,TRBV4-3,-,16,-,TRBJ2-2
TGTGCCAGCAGTCTTAGGACAGGGAGGGGGGGGGAGCAGTACTTC,CASSLRTGRGGEQYF,TRBV2,-,15,-,TRBJ2-7
TGCGCCAGCAGCCAGGCTAGGACTAGCGGGAGTAGCGGTTACAATGAGCAGTTCTTC,CASSQARTSGSSGYNEQFF,TRBV4-3,-,19,TRBD2,TRBJ2-1
TGTGCCAGCAGTTTACCTTCCTCCAGGGGTTATGGCAATCAGCCCCAGCATTTT,CASSLPSSRGYGNQPQHF,TRBV28,-,18,-,TRBJ1-5
TGTGCCAGCAGCTTGGCTCCTTACGAGCAGTACTTC,CASSLAPYEQYF,TRBV5-8,-,12,-,TRBJ2-7
TGTGCCAGTTCGAAAGGAGGGGATACCTACGAGCAGTACTTC,CASSKGGDTYEQYF,TRBV19,-,14,-,TRBJ2-7
TGTGCCAGCAGTGCGTTCGGAGGGTTTCCCGATACGCAGTATTTT,CASSAFGGFPDTQYF,TRBV28,-,15,-,TRBJ2-3
TGTGCCACCAGCAGAGATCGGGGACTCGCCTACGAGCAGTACTTC,CATSRDRGLAYEQYF,TRBV15,-,15,-,TRBJ2-7
TGTGCCAGCACCCTAACGGCAGGCTCCTACAATGAGCAGTTCTTC,CASTLTAGSYNEQFF,TRBV6-5,-,15,-,TRBJ2-1
TGCGCCAGCAGGACAGTTTATGGCTACACCTTC,CASRTVYGYTF,TRBV10-1,once,11,-,TRBJ1-2
TGTGCCAGCTCGGGGGGACAGGGCTCCTACGAGCAGTACTTC,CASSGGQGSYEQYF,TRBV18,-,14,TRBD1,TRBJ2-7
TGTGCCAGCAGCTCCAGACAGGTCCGAGCTAACTATGGCTACACCTTC,CASSSRQVRANYGYTF,TRBV12-1,-,16,-,TRBJ1-2
TGTGCCAGCAGTTTGTGGACAGGCTACAATGAGCAGTTCTTC,CASSLWTGYNEQFF,TRBV27,-,14,TRBD1,TRBJ2-1
TGTGCCAGCAGCCCGGGACTAGCTGGGCCCACAGATACGCAGTATTTT,CASSPGLAGPTDTQYF,TRBV11-2,-,16,TRBD2,TRBJ2-3
TGTGCCAGTTCTTCAGGGGCGTTCGATGGCTACACCTTC,CASSSGAFDGYTF,TRBV27,-,13,-,TRBJ1-2
TGTGCCAGCAGTCCTTATCTTGCGGGAGGAGATGAGCAGTTCTTC,CASSPYLAGGDEQFF,TRBV6-5,-,15,TRBD2,TRBJ2-1